Here is one T cell receptor (beta chain) with its context. The antigen is unknown. This record belongs to a study of beta chain features in type 1 diabetes. Study-wide results and caveats: Within the patient group, naive, central memory and Treg TCRB repertoires appeared more similar to each other than within healthy donors. Unsettled here was the matter of whether HLA type influences TCRB rearrangement. Type 1 diabetes patients showed a moderate but significant shortening of TCRB CDR3s in all four CD4+ subsets.

Purities over 98% were achieved in all sorted populations. TCRB transcripts that were expressed got sequenced, as all of the isolated RNA had been reverse transcribed. The repertoire was sequenced with immunoSEQ multiplex PCR; TCRdb's copy has only in-frame clones and lacks some. The sample shows 150,000 or so clones, about 9.8% of them seen only once. V was cut by 6 bases and J by 4 bases, with 10 bases left in between. The CDR3 is made up of 13 amino acids. Germline V gene lookup returns CDR1 MNHNS and CDR2 SASEGT. Sequencing was done on a sample of central memory CD4+ T cells from blood. J is TRBJ1-5 and V is TRBV6-1, with D tentatively TRBD1 (6 bases). The TCR sequence derives from a woman between 18 and 30 years old in good health. As DNA, the CDR3 is TGTGCCAGCAGGCAGGGGATAAATCAGCCCCAGCATTTT. Encoded protein: CASRQGINQPQHF.